This is a list of T cell receptor beta chains from one sample in a study of PD-1 blockade in classical Hodgkin lymphoma. Profiled with immunoSEQ multiplex PCR; TCRdb holds only in-frame clones, not every one. There are fewer than 35,000 clones in the sample; roughly 94% occur only once, and about 2.5% lies in the top ten. The material sequenced was peripheral blood mononuclear cells (PBMCs). Receptors were obtained from a human donor with classical Hodgkin lymphoma. Each CDR3 is given with its conserved first and last residue. The D gene is left open where the match is weak.

j_call v_call d_call cdr3_aa cdr3_nt
TRBJ1-5 TRBV2 - CASRRLTGNQPQHF TGTGCCAGCAGGCGTTTAACGGGTAATCAGCCCCAGCATTTT
TRBJ1-2 TRBV6-5 - CASSIQRGGYGYTF TGTGCCAGCAGCATACAGAGGGGCGGCTATGGCTACACCTTC
TRBJ2-1 TRBV5-4 - CASSRGRGTQVNEQFF TGTGCCAGCAGCCGGGGGAGAGGGACGCAGGTCAATGAGCAGTTCTTC
TRBJ2-5 TRBV7-9 - CASSLVSSQETQYF TGTGCCAGCAGCTTAGTAAGCAGTCAAGAGACCCAGTACTTC
TRBJ2-7 TRBV19 - CASSIVGGNEQYF TGTGCCAGTAGTATAGTTGGAGGCAACGAGCAGTACTTC
TRBJ2-7 TRBV5-6 - CASSLMDYEQYF TGTGCCAGCAGCTTGATGGACTACGAGCAGTACTTC
TRBJ1-3 TRBV5-4 - CASSPPVEKDGNTIYF TGTGCCAGCAGTCCTCCAGTGGAGAAGGATGGAAACACCATATATTTT
TRBJ2-3 TRBV28 - CASSPLQVSGIDTQYF TGTGCCAGCAGCCCCCTACAAGTTTCTGGGATAGATACGCAGTATTTT
TRBJ2-2 TRBV5-1 - CASSPTSLGGELFF TGCGCCAGCAGCCCGACGAGTCTTGGCGGGGAGCTGTTTTTT
TRBJ2-1 TRBV4-1 - CASSQYTGDSYNEQFF TGCGCCAGCAGCCAATATACGGGAGACTCCTACAATGAGCAGTTCTTC
TRBJ1-2 TRBV4-3 TRBD1 CASSEDRGRVYGYTF TGCGCCAGCAGCGAAGACAGGGGGCGCGTCTATGGCTACACCTTC
TRBJ1-2 TRBV4-1 TRBD1 CASSHPGKGGNYGYTF TGCGCCAGCAGCCACCCCGGTAAAGGGGGCAACTATGGCTACACCTTC
TRBJ2-5 TRBV7-9 - CASSFGSVWGETQYF TGTGCCAGCAGCTTCGGGAGCGTCTGGGGGGAGACCCAGTACTTC
TRBJ2-1 TRBV29-1 TRBD1 CSVSPGGSYNEQFF TGCAGCGTTAGTCCAGGGGGATCCTACAATGAGCAGTTCTTC
TRBJ1-3 TRBV2 - CASIRTGNTIYF TGTGCCAGCATCAGGACTGGAAACACCATATATTTT
TRBJ2-7 TRBV7-9 - CASSLGIGHHFSYEQYF TGTGCCAGCAGCTTAGGGATTGGGCACCACTTTAGTTACGAGCAGTACTTC
TRBJ1-1 TRBV28 - CASSLSGWGEAFF TGTGCCAGCAGTTTATCAGGCTGGGGTGAAGCTTTCTTT
TRBJ2-3 TRBV11-2 - CASSFAVSTDTQYF TGTGCCAGCAGCTTTGCGGTAAGCACAGATACGCAGTATTTT
TRBJ2-7 TRBV4-2 - CASSQETDSSYEQYF TGTGCCAGCAGCCAAGAGACGGACAGCTCCTACGAGCAGTACTTC
TRBJ1-2 TRBV28 - CASSVGPLEGGYTF TGTGCCAGCAGTGTGGGACCACTGGAGGGCGGCTACACCTTC
TRBJ2-6 TRBV5-1 - CASSKPASGANVLTF TGCGCCAGCAGCAAGCCGGCCTCTGGGGCCAACGTCCTGACTTTC
TRBJ2-5 TRBV6-1 - CASSAVMLAGQETQYF TGTGCCAGCAGTGCTGTTATGTTGGCGGGCCAAGAGACCCAGTACTTC
TRBJ2-7 TRBV28 - CASSSVGYEQYF TGTGCCAGCAGTTCGGTGGGCTACGAGCAGTACTTC
TRBJ1-5 TRBV11-2 TRBD1 CASSQYRDSSNQPQHF TGTGCCAGCAGCCAATACCGGGACAGCTCAAATCAGCCCCAGCATTTT
TRBJ1-5 TRBV27 - CARRGAPGDQPQHF TGTGCCAGACGAGGGGCTCCGGGGGATCAGCCCCAGCATTTT
TRBJ1-1 TRBV29-1 - CSVSGGTPVF TGCAGCGTATCGGGGGGGACCCCGGTTTTT
TRBJ1-1 TRBV7-8 - CASSALREDTEAFF TGTGCCAGCAGTGCTCTCAGGGAGGACACTGAAGCTTTCTTT
TRBJ2-7 TRBV5-4 - CASSLDRSSSYEQYF TGTGCCAGCAGCCTAGACAGGAGCAGCTCCTACGAGCAGTACTTC
TRBJ1-1 TRBV2 TRBD1 CASSLDRDTLNTEAFF TGTGCCAGCAGTTTGGACAGGGACACCTTGAACACTGAAGCTTTCTTT
TRBJ2-5 TRBV5-4 - CASSSKAGYQETQYF TGTGCCAGCAGCTCGAAGGCAGGGTACCAAGAGACCCAGTACTTC
TRBJ2-5 TRBV6-5 - CASSYQETQYF TGTGCCAGCAGCTACCAAGAGACCCAGTACTTC